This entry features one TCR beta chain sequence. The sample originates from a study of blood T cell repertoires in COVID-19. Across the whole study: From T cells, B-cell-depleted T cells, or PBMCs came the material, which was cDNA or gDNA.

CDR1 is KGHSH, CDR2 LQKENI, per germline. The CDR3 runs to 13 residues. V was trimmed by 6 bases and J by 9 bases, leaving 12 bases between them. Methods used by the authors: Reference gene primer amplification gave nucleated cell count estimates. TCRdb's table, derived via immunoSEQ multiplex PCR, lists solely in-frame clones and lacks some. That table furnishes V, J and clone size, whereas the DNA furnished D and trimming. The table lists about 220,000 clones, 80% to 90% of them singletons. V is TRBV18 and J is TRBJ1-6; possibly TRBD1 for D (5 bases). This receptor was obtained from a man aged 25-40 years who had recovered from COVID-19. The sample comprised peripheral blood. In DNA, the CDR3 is TGTGCCAGCTCCGGGGGGAATAGTTCACCCCTCCACTTT. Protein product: CASSGGNSSPLHF.